The clone carrying this T cell receptor (beta chain) was seen many times. The 5'RACE template-switching step produced TCR cDNA and added a universal primer site and UMIs. A single record per CDR3 protein comes from TCRdb applying MiXCR to the 5' RACE reads. Among about 45,000 distinct CDR3 sequences, roughly 7% were seen once, and the ten largest hold 15%. There are 16 residues in the CDR3. Germline loops: CDR1 SGHAT, CDR2 FQNNGV. V lost 5 bases, J lost 3 bases, and 19 bases lay in between. The data belong to a study of T cells after yellow fever vaccination. Overall study: Preparation of the low-cell-number fractions used SMART-Seq v4 Ultra Low Input.

Points from the study as a whole: Reappearance after the booster was observed for most primary-vaccination clones (roughly 97% CD4, over 70% CD8).

V gene TRBV11-2 combines with J gene TRBJ1-1, with D uncertain. The source was CD8+ T cells not binding an NS4B(214-222) dextramer, sorted from PBMCs, collected 45 days after the yellow fever booster vaccination. The source is a man aged 30 to 45 who received the YFV17D yellow fever vaccine. CDR3 protein: CASSPTSGGFDTEAFF. The DNA for the CDR3 is TGTGCCAGCAGCCCCACTTCCGGCGGATTCGACACTGAAGCTTTCTTT. Variable domain in full (rest from reference TRBV11-2 and TRBJ1-1): EAGVAQSPRYKIIEKRQSVAFWCNPISGHATLYWYQQILGQGPKLLIQFQNNGVVDDSQLPKDRFSAERLKGVDSTLKIQPAKLEDSAVYLCASSPTSGGFDTEAFFGQGTRLTVV.